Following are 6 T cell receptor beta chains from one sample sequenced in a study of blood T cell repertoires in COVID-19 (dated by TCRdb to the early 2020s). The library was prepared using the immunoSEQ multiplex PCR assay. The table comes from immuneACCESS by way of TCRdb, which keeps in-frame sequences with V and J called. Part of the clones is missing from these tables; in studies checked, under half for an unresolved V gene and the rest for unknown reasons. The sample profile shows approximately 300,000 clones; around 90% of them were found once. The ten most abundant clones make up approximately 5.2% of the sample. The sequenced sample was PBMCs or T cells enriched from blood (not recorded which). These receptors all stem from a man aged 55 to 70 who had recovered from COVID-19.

The CDR3 DNA reads TGTGCCAGCAGCGTAGTCGGGGGAACCAACACCGGGGAGCTGTTTTTT. Translating it yields CASSVVGGTNTGELFF. V is TRBV9 and J is TRBJ2-2, with a possible D match to TRBD2 (6 bases). V dropped 0 bases and J dropped 2 bases, with 11 bases sitting between them. The CDR3 has 16 residues. Germline V gene sequence: CDR1 SGDLS, CDR2 YYNGEE.

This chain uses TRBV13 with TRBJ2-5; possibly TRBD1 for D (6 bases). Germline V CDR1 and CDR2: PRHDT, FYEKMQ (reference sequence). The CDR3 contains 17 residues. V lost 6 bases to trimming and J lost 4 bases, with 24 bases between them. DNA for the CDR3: TGTGCCAGCAGACGAAGGGGGACCCGTGGCAGCACAGAGACCCAGTACTTC. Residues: CASRRRGTRGSTETQYF.

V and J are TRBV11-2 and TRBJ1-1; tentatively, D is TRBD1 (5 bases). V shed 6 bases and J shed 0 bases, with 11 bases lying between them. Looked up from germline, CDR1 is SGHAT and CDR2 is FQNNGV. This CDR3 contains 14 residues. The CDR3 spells CASSRQSLNTEAFF. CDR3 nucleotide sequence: TGTGCCAGCAGTAGACAGAGCTTGAACACTGAAGCTTTCTTT. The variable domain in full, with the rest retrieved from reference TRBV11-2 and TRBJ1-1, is EAGVAQSPRYKIIEKRQSVAFWCNPISGHATLYWYQQILGQGPKLLIQFQNNGVVDDSQLPKDRFSAERLKGVDSTLKIQPAKLEDSAVYLCASSRQSLNTEAFFGQGTRLTVV.

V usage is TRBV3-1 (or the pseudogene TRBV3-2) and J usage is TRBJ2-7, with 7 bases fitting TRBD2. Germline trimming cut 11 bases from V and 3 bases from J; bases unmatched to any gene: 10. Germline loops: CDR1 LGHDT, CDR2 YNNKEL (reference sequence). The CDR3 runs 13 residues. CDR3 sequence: CAVARDYDYEQYF. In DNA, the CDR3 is TGTGCCGTCGCCCGGGACTACGACTACGAGCAGTACTTC.

CDR3 in DNA: TGTGCCAGCAGTCGGGCACTAGCATCGGGTTACGAGCAGTACTTC. Translating it yields CASSRALASGYEQYF. This sequence joins TRBV2 and TRBJ2-7; D is perhaps TRBD2 (6 bases). The CDR3 runs 15 residues. CDR1 and CDR2 from the germline V gene are SNHLY and FYNNEI. V shed 5 bases and J shed 4 bases, with 18 bases lying between them.

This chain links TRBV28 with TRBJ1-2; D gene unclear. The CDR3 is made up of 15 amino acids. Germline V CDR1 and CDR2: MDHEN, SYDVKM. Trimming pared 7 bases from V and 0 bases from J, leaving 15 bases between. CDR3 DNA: TGTGCCAGCACCCTAGGTTATCCAGCTAACTATGGCTACACCTTC. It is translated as CASTLGYPANYGYTF.